Sequencing of this T cell receptor (beta chain) was carried out in a study of blood T cell repertoires in COVID-19. For the study at large: Some COVID-19 samples were acute and others convalescent; all came from the United States, Italy and Spain.

Participants, 18 to 89 years old, spanned about 26 US areas. Cohort allocation depended upon clinical history that participants reported. In the source study's methods: Counts of nucleated cells, estimated from reference gene primer amplification, were obtained. Only in-frame clones appear in the TCRdb table, and some are missing; sequencing was by immunoSEQ multiplex PCR. The V and J calls and clone size come from that table; D and trimming were worked out from the DNA. The sample holds about 430,000 clones; approximately 91% are singletons and the top ten take approximately 1.5%. This CDR3 has 17 residues. V was cut by 0 bases and J by 2 bases, with 11 bases left in between. Germline V gene data show CDR1 as LGHDT and CDR2 as YNNKEL (reference sequence).

The J gene is TRBJ2-6, the V gene TRBV3-1 (or the pseudogene TRBV3-2); D gene ambiguous. The receptor's source is a woman aged 18-29 years who had been exposed to COVID-19. Sequenced: PBMCs or T cells enriched from blood (not recorded which). CDR3 sequence: CASSQEPRLAGANVLTF. CDR3 nucleotides: TGTGCCAGCAGCCAAGAGCCCCGGCTAGCTGGGGCCAACGTCCTGACTTTC.